This T cell receptor beta chain was observed in a study of blood T cell repertoires in COVID-19. Study-level information: Researchers got acute and convalescent COVID-19 samples from the United States, Italy and Spain. From T cells, B-cell-depleted T cells, or PBMCs came the material, which was cDNA or gDNA.

Authors' methods: How many nucleated cells were present was estimated from reference gene primer amplification. Profiled with immunoSEQ multiplex PCR; TCRdb holds only in-frame clones, not every one. The V and J calls and the clone size are those of that table, but D and trimming were determined from the DNA. The repertoire holds under 150,000 clones, with 80% to 90% as singletons. The CDR3 consists of 16 residues. V lost 4 bases and J lost 4; bases outside the gene matches: 7. The germline V gene encodes CDR1 MNHEY and CDR2 SVGEGT. This receptor was identified in a woman aged 55 to 70 with active COVID-19. The sample consisted of peripheral blood. V is TRBV6-2 or TRBV6-3 and J is TRBJ2-7, with 13 positions matching TRBD2. The CDR3 nucleotides read TGTGCCAGCAGTTTAAGTACTAGCGGGAGGGCTTACGAGCAGTACTTC. It specifies CASSLSTSGRAYEQYF.